These 32 T cell receptor beta chains were all obtained from the same sample, sequenced in a study of molecular identifiers for immune sequencing clone quantification. A single record per CDR3 protein comes from TCRdb applying MiXCR to the PCR reads. Counted here are about half a million distinct CDR3 sequences, about 25% occurring once; the ten biggest clones make up 0.76%. The sample taken for sequencing was naive CD8+ T cells from blood, with Jurkat cell RNA spiked in. Stated subset: FACS-sorted CD8+CD4-CCR7+CD45RA+ naive T cells. The receptors were sampled from a human donor in good health. Some libraries in this study had Jurkat cell RNA spiked in.

This clonotype occurred many times. CDR3 sequence: CAWSDTSGSAQYF. The DNA of the CDR3 is TGTGCCTGGAGTGATACTAGCGGGAGTGCGCAGTATTTT. The chain combines TRBV30 with TRBJ2-3, with 11 nucleotides matching TRBD2. The germline CDR1 and CDR2 sequences are GTSNPN and SVGIG (reference sequence). There are 13 residues in the CDR3. After removal of 1 base from V and 10 bases from J, the junction contained 4 bases not matched to a gene.

This clonotype was counted ten times or more. This chain connects TRBV5-1 to TRBJ1-1; D is unresolved. There are 13 residues in the CDR3. The germline gives CDR1 SGHRS, CDR2 YFSETQ. Trimming removed 0 bases at V and 4 bases at J, with 7 bases between. The CDR3 bases are TGCGCCAGCAGCTTGGATGTGGGCACTGAAGCTTTCTTT. Residues: CASSLDVGTEAFF. The variable domain in full, completed from reference TRBV5-1 and TRBJ1-1, reads KAGVTQTPRYLIKTRGQQVTLSCSPISGHRSVSWYQQTPGQGLQFLFEYFSETQRNKGNFPGRFSGRQFSNSRSEMNVSTLELGDSALYLCASSLDVGTEAFFGQGTRLTVV.

A note on this clonotype: This clone may be a read error of a much larger clone one base away. The rearrangement links TRBV7-6 to TRBJ2-7; D remains ambiguous. The CDR3 contains 14 residues. From germline, CDR1 is SGHVS and CDR2 FNYEAQ. The CDR3 coding sequence is TGTGCCAGCAGCTTAGGGCAGCCCGGCTACGAGCGGTACTTC. The encoded protein is CASSLGQPGYERYF.

This clonotype was counted once. Possible read error: a much larger clone is one base away. CDR3 in amino acids: CASSEVPGPPEALF. CDR3 in DNA: TGTGCCAGCAGTGAAGTGCCCGGACCCCCTGAAGCTCTCTTT. The chain joins TRBV6-1 to TRBJ1-1; no clear D gene. From germline, CDR1 is MNHNS and CDR2 SASEGT. This CDR3 has 14 residues.

On this clonotype: The junction shows a germline mismatch at one end, possibly a read error. The chain employs TRBV4-3 and TRBJ1-1, with D perhaps matching TRBD1 (6 bases). From germline, CDR1 is LGHNA and CDR2 YSLEER. The CDR3 is 14 amino acids. CDR3 region: CASSQQRGDTEALF. The DNA for the CDR3 is TGCGCCAGCAGCCAGCAGCGCGGGGACACTGAAGCTCTCTTT.

This clonotype was recorded at least ten times. The junction departs from germline at one end; a sequencing error may be responsible. The chain couples TRBV14 to TRBJ2-5, with D perhaps TRBD1 (5 bases). Per germline, CDR1 SGHDN and CDR2 FVKESK. The CDR3 loop spans 13 amino acids. The chain's CDR3 is CASSQGVLETQYF. DNA for the CDR3: TGCGCCAGCAGCCAAGGGGTACTTGAGACCCAGTACTTC. Full variable domain (missing parts from reference TRBV14 and TRBJ2-5): EAGVTQFPSHSVIEKGQTVTLRCDPISGHDNLYWYRRVMGKEIKFLLHFVKESKQDESGMPNNRFLAERTGGTYSTLKVQPAELEDSGVYFCASSQGVLETQYFGPGTRLLVL.

Many counts were recorded for this clonotype. The chain employs TRBV11-2 and TRBJ2-3; the match to TRBD2 covers 12 bases. Germline CDR1 SGHAT, CDR2 FQNNGV. The junction had 9 bases not matched to a gene; V was cut back by 1 base and J by 10 bases. The CDR3 is 16 amino acids. The CDR3 here is CASSLVTSGGERSQYF. CDR3 DNA sequence: TGTGCCAGCAGCTTAGTGACTAGCGGGGGAGAAAGGTCGCAGTATTTT.

This clonotype was seen at least ten times. The chain carries TRBV12-3 or TRBV12-4 and TRBJ1-1; D may be TRBD1 (6 bases). Trimming removed 4 bases from V and 6 bases from J, with 18 bases in between. The CDR3 contains 15 residues. The CDR3 coding sequence is TGTGCCAGCAGTTCCGACAGGTACTCAGCCTCTGAAGCTTTCTTT. Translated, it gives CASSSDRYSASEAFF.

This rearrangement joins TRBV19 to TRBJ1-1; D ambiguous. With 1 base removed from V and 3 bases from J, the gap between germline ends came to 6 bases. CDR3 size: 13 residues. CDR1 LNHDA and CDR2 SQIVND come from the germline V gene (reference sequence). CDR3: CASSIARDTEAFF. DNA for the CDR3: TGTGCCAGTAGTATAGCCCGGGACACTGAAGCTTTCTTT.

In its sample, this clonotype was seen many times. The chain links TRBV7-9 to TRBJ2-5; 10 nucleotides align to TRBD1. The length of the CDR3 is 17 residues. The J segment lost 3 bases and the V segment lost 1 base, leaving 8 bases of the junction unmatched. In germline, CDR1 is SEHNR, CDR2 FQNEAQ (reference sequence). The CDR3 region is CASSLVRTDRGKETQYF. Here the CDR3 DNA reads TGTGCCAGCAGCTTAGTTCGGACGGACAGGGGGAAAGAGACCCAGTACTTC.

The chain links TRBV20-1 to TRBJ2-3; weak D call: TRBD2 (7 bases). This CDR3 region has 15 residues. Trimming removed 0 bases from V and 5 bases from J, with 15 bases in between. CDR1 DFQATT and CDR2 SNEGSKA come from the germline V gene (reference sequence). The CDR3 region has the DNA TGCAGTGCTAGAGATATGGGGGGGGGCCTAGATACGCAGTATTTT. The encoded protein is CSARDMGGGLDTQYF.

For this clonotype: A clone one base away is much larger, so this may be a read error. The chain combines TRBV12-3 or TRBV12-4 with TRBJ1-4, with D unclear. V lost 4 bases, J lost 7 bases, and 10 bases lay in between. The CDR3 contains 13 residues. Here the CDR3 DNA reads TGTGCCAGCAGTTCATGGGTGGGTGAAAAACTGTTTTTT. This gives the protein CASSSWVGEKLFF.

Concerning this clonotype: A clone one base away is much larger, so this may be a read error. The chain recombines TRBV3-1 with TRBJ1-1; D remains ambiguous. This CDR3 has 14 residues. Germline-derived CDR1 and CDR2 are LGHDT and YNNKEL (reference sequence). This CDR3 reads CASTIGGPNTGAFF. For the CDR3, the DNA is TGTGCCAGCACGATAGGCGGACCGAACACTGGAGCTTTCTTT.

The table lists this clonotype with many counts. The chain has TRBV5-1 and TRBJ2-2; D may be TRBD2 (5 bases). V gave up 4 bases and J gave up 4 bases, with 17 bases separating them. This CDR3 is 16 amino acids long. In germline, CDR1 is SGHRS, CDR2 YFSETQ. This chain's CDR3 is CASSPDPGLGTGELFF. In DNA form, the CDR3 reads TGCGCCAGCAGCCCTGATCCGGGGTTGGGCACCGGGGAGCTGTTTTTT.

The gene calls are TRBV3-1 and TRBJ1-2; no clear D gene. V was clipped by 1 base and J by 5 bases, with 8 bases between them. The length of the CDR3 is 13 residues. In germline, CDR1 is LGHDT, CDR2 YNNKEL (reference sequence). The CDR3 coding sequence is TGTGCCAGCAGCCAAGGATGGCCTTATGGCTACACCTTC. Its translation is CASSQGWPYGYTF.

This clonotype has a handful of counts. The CDR3 DNA follows: TGCGCCAGCAGCAAATTATCTGGACAGGGGGCTTACGAGCAGTACTTC. This sequence encodes CASSKLSGQGAYEQYF. The V and J genes are TRBV4-1 and TRBJ2-7; TRBD1 aligns across 11 bases. The V segment lost 5 bases and the J segment 4 bases; nucleotides outside the gene matches: 10. Germline CDR1 is MGHRA and CDR2 is YSYEKL. This CDR3 spans 16 amino acids.

J is TRBJ1-2 and V is TRBV12-3 or TRBV12-4; D is undetermined. The CDR3 consists of 13 residues. The V and J ends lost 6 bases and 4 bases respectively, with 12 bases between them. CDR3 in DNA: TGTGCCAGCAGAGTCACGACGAGCTATGGCTACACCTTC. Amino acid sequence: CASRVTTSYGYTF.

This clonotype has at least ten counts. This chain connects TRBV2 to TRBJ2-3; 9 bases align to TRBD2. The germline CDR1 and CDR2 sequences are SNHLY and FYNNEI. The CDR3 totals 16 residues. The J segment lost 2 bases and the V segment lost 3 bases, leaving 6 bases of the junction unmatched. The CDR3 loop is CASSERLAGLTDTQYF. CDR3 sequence (DNA): TGTGCCAGCAGTGAGAGGCTAGCGGGGCTCACAGATACGCAGTATTTT.

The rearrangement joins TRBV7-9 to TRBJ1-4, with 7 nucleotides matching TRBD1. The CDR3 contains 16 residues. The trim removed 5 bases at V and 5 bases at J, leaving 11 bases unmatched. Germline-derived CDR1 and CDR2 are SEHNR and FQNEAQ (reference sequence). CDR3 in amino acids: CASSPPMDRLNEKLFF. The CDR3 DNA sequence: TGTGCCAGCAGCCCGCCAATGGACAGGTTAAATGAAAAACTGTTTTTT.

About this clonotype itself: A junction end diverges from the germline sequence, so it may reflect a read error. The chain combines TRBV27 with TRBJ2-3, with D possibly TRBD1 on 6 matching bases. Germline V lookup: CDR1 MNHEY, CDR2 SMNVEV (reference sequence). The CDR3 runs 15 residues. The CDR3 loop reads CASCQWAGASDTQFF. The CDR3 DNA reads as TGTGCCAGCTGCCAATGGGCAGGGGCATCAGATACGCAGTTTTTT.

This clonotype came up many times. The chain recombines TRBV5-6 with TRBJ2-2, with TRBD2 as a possible D gene (5 bases). The length of the CDR3 is 15 residues. Germline assignment: CDR1 SGHDT and CDR2 YYEEEE. Between the trimmed V and J ends, which lost 0 bases and 4 bases, there was a span of 10 bases. The CDR3 loop reads CASSLGRALTGELFF. The DNA of the CDR3 is TGTGCCAGCAGCTTGGGGCGGGCGCTCACCGGGGAGCTGTTTTTT. Filled out from reference TRBV5-6 and TRBJ2-2, the complete variable domain reads DAGVTQSPTHLIKTRGQQVTLRCSPKSGHDTVSWYQQALGQGPQFIFQYYEEEERQRGNFPDRFSGHQFPNYSSELNVNALLLGDSALYLCASSLGRALTGELFFGEGSRLTVL.

This chain links TRBV5-6 with TRBJ2-7; no reliable D call. Trimming shortened V by 1 base and J by 0 bases, and 8 bases separated the two germline ends. This CDR3 comprises 14 residues. Germline-derived CDR1 and CDR2 are SGHDT and YYEEEE. CDR3 nucleotides: TGTGCCAGCAGCTTGTGGGGAAACTCCTACGAGCAGTACTTC. Its protein product is CASSLWGNSYEQYF.

The gene calls are TRBV10-3 and TRBJ2-1; D remains ambiguous. CDR1 is ENHRY and CDR2 is SYGVKD in the germline V gene. Trimming shortened V by 4 bases and J by 8 bases, and 6 bases separated the two germline ends. The CDR3 is 11 amino acids. The CDR3 here is CAISGGHEQFF. The CDR3, as DNA: TGTGCCATCAGTGGTGGTCATGAGCAGTTCTTC.

This clonotype was counted between two and nine times. The chain recombines TRBV9 with TRBJ1-1, with no clear D. V was trimmed by 5 bases and J by 1 base, leaving 6 bases between them. Germline V gives CDR1 SGDLS, CDR2 YYNGEE. The CDR3 spans 12 residues. CDR3 sequence reads: CASRGANTEAFF. CDR3 coding DNA: TGTGCCAGCAGGGGAGCGAACACTGAAGCTTTCTTT.

J is TRBJ1-2 and V is TRBV7-9; D not certain. Germline-derived CDR1 and CDR2 are SEHNR and FQNEAQ (reference sequence). The ends were cut back, 8 bases at V and 3 bases at J, with 16 bases in the middle. This CDR3 is 14 amino acids long. CDR3 amino acids: CASQLSGVDYGYTF. The CDR3, as DNA: TGTGCCAGCCAACTTAGCGGGGTTGACTATGGCTACACCTTC.

The chain links TRBV6-1 to TRBJ2-1, with D maybe TRBD1 (6 bases). V was cut by 1 base and J by 4 bases, with 8 bases left in between. The germline gives CDR1 MNHNS, CDR2 SASEGT. The CDR3 sequence is 14 residues long. The CDR3 DNA reads TGTGCCAGCAGTGAAGGCGGACAGTACAATGAGCAGTTCTTC. It encodes CASSEGGQYNEQFF.

To note about this clonotype: Being one base from a much bigger clone, this may be a read error. V is TRBV7-9 and J is TRBJ2-3; D unclear. V was trimmed by 4 bases and J by 4 bases, leaving 15 bases between them. This CDR3 has 15 amino acids. CDR1 is SEHNR and CDR2 is FQNEAQ in the germline V gene (reference sequence). CDR3 in DNA: TGTGCCAGCAGCTCTCCATTGGCAGACCCAGATACGCAGTATTTT. Translating gives CASSSPLADPDTQYF.

On this clonotype: Just one base apart from a much larger clone, this may be a read error. CDR3 DNA: TGCAGTGCTAGAGTCCGGACACACAAGAACACTGCAGCTTTCTTT. This encodes CSARVRTHKNTAAFF. The V gene is TRBV20-1, the J gene TRBJ1-1, with a tentative D call TRBD1 (5 bases). This CDR3 region has 15 residues. CDR1 and CDR2 from the germline V gene are DFQATT and SNEGSKA (reference sequence).

V gene TRBV25-1 combines with J gene TRBJ2-1; D could derive from TRBD1 or TRBD2 (5 bases each). Germline V CDR1 and CDR2: MGHDK, SYGVNS. This CDR3 contains 15 residues. Trimming left V 3 bases short and J 10 bases short, with 19 bases between. CDR3 sequence: CASSDRALGWDEQFF. The CDR3 DNA reads TGTGCCAGCAGTGACCGGGCCCTCGGATGGGACGAGCAGTTCTTC.

Concerning this clonotype itself: Given a much more abundant clone one base away, this may be a read error. The gene calls are TRBV11-2 and TRBJ2-3; D possibly corresponds to TRBD2 (5 bases). The CDR3 runs to 15 residues. CDR1 and CDR2 (germline): SGHAT, FQNNGV. The CDR3 reads CASTPGRLNTDTLYF. CDR3 sequence (DNA): TGTGCCAGCACTCCCGGGCGACTAAACACAGATACGCTGTATTTT.

CDR3 DNA: TGTGCCAGCAGTCCCCGAGTCGGATCCGCGAACACCGGGGAGCTGTTTTTT. It codes for CASSPRVGSANTGELFF. J is TRBJ2-2 and V is TRBV27; D not resolved. V dropped 5 bases and J dropped 0 bases, with 16 bases sitting between them. This CDR3 spans 17 amino acids. Germline CDR1 and CDR2: MNHEY and SMNVEV (reference sequence).

This clonotype was counted ten times or more. V usage is TRBV2 and J usage is TRBJ1-1; D gene unclear. Trimming stripped 4 bases from V and 0 bases from J, with 12 bases between. The CDR3 has 15 residues. The germline CDR1 and CDR2 sequences are SNHLY and FYNNEI. CDR3 sequence: CASSVGVRMNTEAFF. CDR3 DNA sequence: TGTGCCAGCAGTGTGGGCGTTAGGATGAACACTGAAGCTTTCTTT. The full variable domain, completed using reference TRBV2 and TRBJ1-1, is EPEVTQTPSHQVTQMGQEVILRCVPISNHLYFYWYRQILGQKVEFLVSFYNNEISEKSEIFDDQFSVERPDGSNFTLKIRSTKLEDSAMYFCASSVGVRMNTEAFFGQGTRLTVV.